Below are 5 T cell receptor beta chains sequenced from a single sample in a study of glioma-infiltrating T cells. The iRepertoire nested amplicon-rescue multiplex PCR amplified TCR alpha and beta CDR3s from RNA. Via MiXCR, TCRdb re-called the multiplex PCR reads, giving one row per CDR3 protein. The sample lists more than 110,000 distinct CDR3 sequences, 30% to 40% occurring once. Sample: glioma tissue, nonneoplastic brain tissue, or PBMCs (not recorded which). These receptors all stem from a human donor with low-grade glioma or glioblastoma, undergoing nonglioma brain surgery, or in good health (not recorded which).

CDR3 sequence reads: CASTDEAGASTEAFF. The CDR3 DNA reads as TGCGCCAGCACCGACGAGGCAGGGGCTAGTACTGAAGCTTTCTTT. The J gene is TRBJ1-1, the V gene TRBV10-2; maybe TRBD1 (6 bases). V lost 7 bases and J 5 bases, leaving 20 bases between the germline ends. Germline CDR1 WSHSY, CDR2 SAAADI. The length of the CDR3 is 15 residues.

This clonotype was recorded many times. This chain connects TRBV27 to TRBJ2-3; TRBD2 aligns across 7 bases. V dropped 2 bases and J dropped 5; count of bases not matched to a gene: 7. The CDR3 runs 15 residues. Per the germline V gene, CDR1 is MNHEY and CDR2 is SMNVEV (reference sequence). Here the CDR3 reads CASSLGGRVRDTQYF. CDR3 coding DNA: TGTGCCAGCAGTTTAGGCGGGAGAGTTAGAGATACGCAGTATTTT.

The rearrangement uses TRBV20-1 and TRBJ2-1, with 13 bases that match TRBD2. The germline CDR1 and CDR2 sequences are DFQATT and SNEGSKA (reference sequence). The J segment lost 3 bases and the V segment lost 7 bases, leaving 6 bases of the junction unmatched. The CDR3 totals 15 residues. CDR3 sequence (DNA): TGCAGTGTTAAGGGGACTAGCGGGGTCTACAATGAGCAGTTCTTC. This encodes CSVKGTSGVYNEQFF.

This clonotype came up a few times. V usage is TRBV4-3 and J usage is TRBJ2-7; maybe TRBD1 (5 bases). With 3 bases removed from V and 3 bases from J, the gap between germline ends came to 9 bases. Germline-derived CDR1 and CDR2 are LGHNA and YSLEER. The CDR3 length is 13 residues. The CDR3 loop reads CASSQGRDYEQYF. The CDR3 region has the DNA TGCGCCAGCAGCCAGGGCAGGGACTACGAGCAGTACTTC.

The V call is TRBV25-1, the J call TRBJ2-5; TRBD2 matches 7 bases. V lost 4 bases and J lost 3; bases outside the gene matches: 8. Per the germline V gene, CDR1 is MGHDK and CDR2 is SYGVNS. The CDR3 is 15 residues long. CDR3 protein: CASSAPGTTKETQYF. The DNA of the CDR3 is TGTGCCAGCAGTGCCCCCGGGACTACCAAAGAGACCCAGTACTTC.